The 17 T cell receptor beta chains below all came from one sample that was sequenced in a study of blood T cell repertoires in COVID-19. Libraries were prepared by immunoSEQ multiplex PCR; TCRdb keeps only in-frame clonotypes and omits some of them. The sample holds 200,000 to 250,000 clones, approximately 82% seen once. Sequencing input: peripheral blood. These receptors were collected from a woman aged 80 or over with acute or convalescent COVID-19.

Comments on this clone: Other DNA sequences of this sample code for an identical CDR3. V usage is TRBV5-1 and J usage is TRBJ2-1; the D gene is possibly TRBD1 (6 bases). V was pared by 0 bases and J by 0 bases, with 7 bases between. The CDR3 contains 15 residues. Germline V gene lookup returns CDR1 SGHRS and CDR2 YFSETQ. CDR3 sequence: CASSLADSSYNEQFF. CDR3 nucleotide sequence: TGCGCCAGCAGCTTGGCGGACAGCTCCTACAATGAGCAGTTCTTC.

This chain uses TRBV10-3 with TRBJ2-3, with TRBD2 identical over 7 bases. The V and J ends lost 4 bases and 0 bases, in that order; junction bases with no gene match: 1. This CDR3 has 14 residues. The germline V gene encodes CDR1 ENHRY and CDR2 SYGVKD. CDR3 sequence: CAISGAGSTDTQYF. CDR3 bases: TGTGCCATCAGTGGAGCGGGGAGCACAGATACGCAGTATTTT.

On this clone: Relative to the germline gene, one junction end is altered; a read error may explain this. V usage is TRBV7-7 and J usage is TRBJ2-5, with D uncertain. Germline V gene sequence: CDR1 SSHAT, CDR2 FNYEAQ (reference sequence). This CDR3 region has 13 residues. CDR3 in amino acids: CASSLERQETQYF. The CDR3 nucleotides are TGTGCTAGCAGCTTAGAACGGCAAGAGACCCAGTACTTC.

The chain combines TRBV6-5 with TRBJ2-7, with TRBD2 matching 11 bases. CDR3 length: 15 amino acids. CDR1 and CDR2 (germline): MNHEY, SVGAGI. V shed 6 bases and J 3 bases; nucleotides not matched to a gene: 7. CDR3 amino acids: CASSSPGTSGYEQYF. The CDR3 nucleotides are TGTGCCAGCAGCTCCCCGGGGACTAGCGGCTACGAGCAGTACTTC.

This clone was detected a few times. The chain carries TRBV7-2 and TRBJ1-6; 8 nucleotides match TRBD1. J lost 8 bases, V lost 2 bases, and 8 bases had no gene match. CDR1 and CDR2 from the germline V gene are SGHTA and FQGNSA. This CDR3 is 16 amino acids long. The CDR3 DNA is TGTGCCAGCAGCTTAAGGTTGGGGACAGGATATTCACCCCTCCACTTT. Protein sequence: CASSLRLGTGYSPLHF.

This clone was seen only a few times. V and J are TRBV6-2 or TRBV6-3 and TRBJ2-2; 9 nucleotides match TRBD1. Trimming took 3 bases from V and 3 from J; bases not matched to a gene: 5. Germline assignment: CDR1 MNHEY and CDR2 SVGEGT. The CDR3 runs to 16 residues. The CDR3 spells CASSYSRDRDTGELFF. CDR3 nucleotide sequence: TGTGCCAGCAGTTATAGCCGGGACAGGGACACCGGGGAGCTGTTTTTT.

V and J are TRBV5-3 and TRBJ2-7, with 7 bases matching TRBD1. TRBV5-3 has ORF status, its function being uncertain. V lost 0 bases and J lost 3; bases outside the gene matches: 12. The CDR3 has 17 residues. The CDR3 loop is CARSLVEGAKPYYEQYF. In DNA, the CDR3 is TGTGCCAGAAGCTTGGTAGAGGGGGCCAAACCATACTACGAGCAGTACTTC.

This clone has ten or more counts. This sequence joins TRBV7-9 and TRBJ2-2; 7 bases match TRBD2. This CDR3 is built from 12 residues. J lost 6 bases, V lost 9 bases, and 4 bases had no gene match. Germline CDR1 SEHNR, CDR2 FQNEAQ (reference sequence). The CDR3 is CARERGPGELFF. The CDR3 DNA follows: TGTGCCAGGGAGCGGGGTCCCGGGGAGCTGTTTTTT. The full variable domain, with the rest looked up from reference TRBV7-9 and TRBJ2-2, is DTGVSQNPRHKITKRGQNVTFRCDPISEHNRLYWYRQTLGQGPEFLTYFQNEAQLEKSRLLSDRFSAERPKGSFSTLEIQRTEQGDSAMYLCARERGPGELFFGEGSRLTVL.

The V and J genes are TRBV3-1 (or the pseudogene TRBV3-2) and TRBJ1-2; a possible D gene is TRBD1 (5 bases). Germline V gene lookup returns CDR1 LGHDT and CDR2 YNNKEL (reference sequence). The CDR3 sequence is 13 residues long. Trimming cost V 4 bases and J 4 bases, with 10 bases left between them. The CDR3 sequence: CASSPTETYGYTF. Here the CDR3 DNA reads TGTGCCAGCAGCCCGACAGAAACCTATGGCTACACCTTC.

The chain recombines TRBV6-5 with TRBJ1-6; D remains unclear. The CDR3 covers 14 residues. Germline CDR1 MNHEY, CDR2 SVGAGI. V dropped 10 bases and J dropped 9 bases, with 19 bases sitting between them. For the CDR3, the DNA is TGTGCCACCACAATGGGCAAGGCGAGTTCACCCCTCCACTTT. It translates to CATTMGKASSPLHF.

The rearrangement joins TRBV7-2 to TRBJ2-5; 13 positions match TRBD2. Germline CDR1 and CDR2: SGHTA and FQGNSA. V shed 4 bases, J shed 2 bases, and the junction held 13 bases outside the gene matches. CDR3 size: 19 residues. The CDR3 nucleotides are TGTGCCAGCAGCTGGCGACTAGCGGGGGGCCCAAGACGTCAAGAGACCCAGTACTTC. Its protein is CASSWRLAGGPRRQETQYF.

The genes are TRBV7-2 and TRBJ2-3; tentative D call: TRBD2 (7 bases). CDR3 length equals 15 residues. The V end lost 1 base, the J end lost 3 bases, and 11 bases lay between the germline ends. Germline CDR1 is SGHTA and CDR2 is FQGNSA. The CDR3 DNA reads as TGTGCCAGCAGCTTAGTGGCGGGGGCAACAGATACGCAGTATTTT. As protein: CASSLVAGATDTQYF.

The V gene is TRBV7-9, the J gene TRBJ1-1; no clear D. Germline CDR1 reads SEHNR; CDR2 reads FQNEAQ (reference sequence). Trimming took 2 bases from V and 7 from J, leaving 11 bases between them. There are 13 residues in the CDR3. The CDR3 DNA reads TGTGCCAGCAGCTTAAGTGGGGAGTTTGAAGCTTTCTTT. This codes for CASSLSGEFEAFF. The full variable domain, rest sourced from reference TRBV7-9 and TRBJ1-1, is DTGVSQNPRHKITKRGQNVTFRCDPISEHNRLYWYRQTLGQGPEFLTYFQNEAQLEKSRLLSDRFSAERPKGSFSTLEIQRTEQGDSAMYLCASSLSGEFEAFFGQGTRLTVV.

The J gene is TRBJ1-2, the V gene TRBV19; 10 bases align to TRBD1. CDR3 length: 15 residues. With V trimmed by 7 bases and J by 9 bases, 14 bases remained unmatched. Germline CDR1 LNHDA, CDR2 SQIVND (reference sequence). The CDR3 DNA is TGTGCCAGTATCAGAGGGACGGGACAGGGGAAAAGCTACACCTTC. The encoded protein is CASIRGTGQGKSYTF.

The J gene is TRBJ1-1, the V gene TRBV7-2, with 7 bases matching TRBD1. The germline V gene encodes CDR1 SGHTA and CDR2 FQGNSA. The trim removed 1 base at V and 3 bases at J, leaving 8 bases unmatched. This CDR3 has 16 amino acids. The CDR3 loop reads CASSLEGAVMHTEAFF. DNA of the CDR3: TGTGCCAGCAGCTTAGAGGGGGCTGTGATGCACACTGAAGCTTTCTTT.

V usage is TRBV19 and J usage is TRBJ2-1, with TRBD1 matching 10 bases. V lost 5 bases, J lost 7 bases, and 5 bases stayed unmatched. Germline V gene data show CDR1 as LNHDA and CDR2 as SQIVND (reference sequence). The CDR3 runs 14 residues. CDR3 nucleotide sequence: TGTGCCAGTAGTTCCGGGACAGGGGTAAATGAGCAGTTCTTC. The encoded protein is CASSSGTGVNEQFF.

The rearrangement uses TRBV19 and TRBJ2-5; 9 bases match TRBD1. V lost 6 bases and J lost 3; bases outside the gene matches: 2. This CDR3 spans 13 amino acids. The V gene's germline CDR1 is LNHDA and CDR2 SQIVND (reference sequence). The CDR3 region has the DNA TGTGCCAGTAGCTGGACAGGGGAAGAGACCCAGTACTTC. It codes for CASSWTGEETQYF.